These 27 T cell receptor beta chains came from one sample sequenced in a study of control samples from healthy donors and cancer patients. Method: immunoSEQ multiplex PCR; TCRdb's copy keeps in-frame clones and lacks some. Of roughly 120,000 clones listed, about 95% are singletons. The source material was blood. Receptor source: a man younger than 45 in good health.

The genes are TRBV2 and TRBJ2-7; D call uncertain. The V gene's germline CDR1 is SNHLY and CDR2 FYNNEI. CDR3 length equals 13 residues. V was trimmed by 8 bases and J by 3 bases, leaving 14 bases between them. The CDR3 nucleotides are TGTGCCAGCGGTATGAACGATCTCTACGAGCAGTACTTC. This gives the protein CASGMNDLYEQYF.

V usage is TRBV6-1 and J usage is TRBJ2-1; TRBD2 might be the D (7 bases). Germline V gives CDR1 MNHNS, CDR2 SASEGT. This CDR3 has 11 residues. V was trimmed by 1 base and J by 16 bases, leaving 11 bases between them. The CDR3, as DNA: TGTGCCAGCAGTGAAGAAGGGGGGGCTTTCTTC. It yields the protein CASSEEGGAFF.

V gene TRBV3-1 (or the pseudogene TRBV3-2) combines with J gene TRBJ1-3; perhaps TRBD1 as D (6 bases). The ends were cut back, 1 base at V and 9 bases at J, with 13 bases in the middle. Germline CDR1 is LGHDT and CDR2 is YNNKEL (reference sequence). CDR3 length equals 14 residues. The CDR3 DNA reads as TGTGCCAGCAGCCAAGGGCCAGGGGACCGCACCATATATTTT. Its translation is CASSQGPGDRTIYF.

The V gene is TRBV6-2 or TRBV6-3, the J gene TRBJ2-3; the D is unclear. The CDR3 runs 17 residues. V was pared by 6 bases and J by 0 bases, with 19 bases between. Germline lookup yields CDR1 MNHEY and CDR2 SVGEGT. This CDR3 is CASSRTRPVGSTDTQYF. The CDR3 DNA sequence: TGTGCCAGCAGCCGCACCCGCCCGGTGGGGAGCACAGATACGCAGTATTTT.

Concerning this clone itself: Different DNA sequences within this sample yield the same CDR3. The chain is built from TRBV5-6 and TRBJ1-6; 9 nucleotides line up with TRBD1. The CDR3 has 15 amino acids. Germline V CDR1 and CDR2: SGHDT, YYEEEE. V gave up 0 bases and J gave up 7 bases; unmatched junction bases: 2. The CDR3: CASSLAGTGNSPLHF. The CDR3 DNA reads TGTGCCAGCAGCTTGGCTGGGACAGGGAATTCACCCCTCCACTTT.

The chain employs TRBV11-2 and TRBJ1-1; D is undetermined. Germline loops: CDR1 SGHAT, CDR2 FQNNGV. The V gene lost 1 base and the J gene lost 1 base, with 7 bases spanning the gap. This CDR3 is built from 14 residues. CDR3 sequence: CASSLVAGNTEAFF. The CDR3 DNA is TGTGCCAGCAGCTTAGTAGCAGGGAACACTGAAGCTTTCTTT.

This chain joins TRBV6-5 and TRBJ2-3; D is perhaps TRBD1 (5 bases). CDR1 is MNHEY, CDR2 SVGAGI, per germline. Between the trimmed V and J ends, which lost 4 bases and 2 bases, there was a span of 10 bases. This CDR3 is 14 amino acids long. DNA of the CDR3: TGTGCCAGCAGTTGGAGACAGACCACAGATACGCAGTATTTT. Encoded protein: CASSWRQTTDTQYF.

This chain connects TRBV4-1 to TRBJ2-1, with TRBD2 matching 9 bases. Germline assignment: CDR1 MGHRA and CDR2 YSYEKL. The CDR3 runs to 16 residues. V lost 4 bases, J lost 4 bases, and 8 bases stayed unmatched. CDR3 in DNA: TGCGCCAGCAGCCCCTTGGGTAGCGGGGGATACAATGAGCAGTTCTTC. Translation gives CASSPLGSGGYNEQFF.

The V gene is TRBV4-1, the J gene TRBJ1-5; no definite D call. Trimming shortened V by 1 base and J by 2 bases, and 9 bases separated the two germline ends. Per germline, CDR1 MGHRA and CDR2 YSYEKL. The CDR3 covers 15 residues. The CDR3 is CASSQGEGGNQPQHF. The CDR3 DNA sequence: TGCGCCAGCAGCCAAGGGGAGGGAGGCAATCAGCCCCAGCATTTT.

The rearrangement uses TRBV7-8 and TRBJ1-5, with a possible D match to TRBD1 (5 bases). CDR1 and CDR2 from the germline V gene are SGHVS and FQNEAQ. V was cut by 5 bases and J by 4 bases, with 24 bases left in between. This CDR3 comprises 18 residues. CDR3: CASSRGRAIQGRNQPQHF. The CDR3 coding sequence is TGTGCCAGCAGCCGGGGACGGGCCATTCAAGGCCGAAATCAGCCCCAGCATTTT.

The V gene is TRBV7-3, the J gene TRBJ2-5; a possible D gene is TRBD2 (6 bases). V lost 1 base and J lost 5, with 8 bases in between. CDR1 and CDR2 from the germline V gene are SGHTA and FQGTGA. This CDR3 contains 13 residues. The CDR3 DNA reads as TGTGCCAGCAGCTTAATGGCGGGGGAGACCCAGTACTTC. It translates to CASSLMAGETQYF. The variable domain in full, completed from reference TRBV7-3 and TRBJ2-5, reads GAGVSQTPSNKVTEKGKYVELRCDPISGHTALYWYRQSLGQGPEFLIYFQGTGAADDSGLPNDRFFAVRPEGSVSTLKIQRTERGDSAVYLCASSLMAGETQYFGPGTRLLVL.

The V gene is TRBV7-2, the J gene TRBJ1-3; no firm D call. The CDR3 consists of 13 residues. V was cut by 5 bases and J by 2 bases, with 7 bases left in between. Germline CDR1 is SGHTA and CDR2 is FQGNSA. CDR3 region: CASSPRAGNTIYF. The CDR3 bases are TGTGCCAGCAGCCCCCGGGCTGGAAACACCATATATTTT.

The V gene is TRBV18, the J gene TRBJ1-2; no reliable D call. Germline V gene data show CDR1 as KGHSH and CDR2 as LQKENI. The CDR3 totals 14 residues. V was shortened by 2 bases and J by 3 bases, with 10 bases between the two germline ends. The CDR3 DNA reads as TGTGCCAGCTCACCAGGACGGAACCACTATGGCTACACCTTC. Translation gives CASSPGRNHYGYTF. Supplemented by reference TRBV18 and TRBJ1-2, the full variable domain reads NAGVMQNPRHLVRRRGQEARLRCSPMKGHSHVYWYRQLPEEGLKFMVYLQKENIIDESGMPKERFSAEFPKEGPSILRIQQVVRGDSAAYFCASSPGRNHYGYTFGSGTRLTVV.

This CDR3 is CAISESPPGAPNDGYTF. In DNA form, the CDR3 reads TGTGCCATCAGTGAGAGCCCCCCAGGGGCCCCCAACGATGGCTACACCTTC. The rearrangement uses TRBV10-3 and TRBJ1-2; D is perhaps TRBD1 (6 bases). With 2 bases removed from V and 6 bases from J, the gap between germline ends came to 22 bases. Germline-derived CDR1 and CDR2 are ENHRY and SYGVKD. The CDR3 is made up of 17 amino acids.

CDR3 nucleotide sequence: TGTGCCAGCAGCTTAGACACTAACTATGGCTACACCTTC. Its translation is CASSLDTNYGYTF. This chain uses TRBV11-2 with TRBJ1-2; D is undetermined. Germline V CDR1 and CDR2: SGHAT, FQNNGV. The CDR3 length is 13 residues. The V and J ends lost 0 bases and 0 bases respectively, with 2 bases between them.

This chain uses TRBV9 with TRBJ2-3; the D gene is possibly TRBD2 (5 bases). With 4 bases removed from V and 5 bases from J, the gap between germline ends came to 14 bases. The CDR3 is 14 residues long. In germline, CDR1 is SGDLS, CDR2 YYNGEE. CDR3 amino acids: CASSPFTGIDTQYF. The CDR3 region has the DNA TGTGCCAGCAGCCCCTTCACGGGGATAGATACGCAGTATTTT.

The J gene is TRBJ2-7, the V gene TRBV21-1. TRBV21-1 is deemed a pseudogene. The CDR3 is 13 amino acids. CDR3 sequence reads: CASSKPRDGEQYF. The CDR3 DNA reads TGTGCCAGCAGCAAACCCAGGGACGGAGAGCAGTACTTC.

The gene calls are TRBV15 and TRBJ2-5; TRBD1 might be the D (5 bases). Germline V gene lookup returns CDR1 LNHNV and CDR2 YYDKDF (reference sequence). This CDR3 has 13 amino acids. The V end lost 4 bases, the J end lost 4 bases, and 10 bases lay between the germline ends. As DNA, the CDR3 is TGTGCCACCAGCATTCTGGGGCGAGAGACCCAGTACTTC. Translation gives CATSILGRETQYF.

V gene TRBV9 combines with J gene TRBJ1-4, with TRBD1 identical over 7 bases. The V gene end was trimmed by 3 bases and the J gene end by 7 bases; junction bases not matched to a gene: 9. Germline CDR1 SGDLS, CDR2 YYNGEE. This CDR3 contains 15 residues. DNA for the CDR3: TGTGCCAGCAGCGAACAGGGGACTAGCAGTGAAAAACTGTTTTTT. This codes for CASSEQGTSSEKLFF.

The V and J genes are TRBV27 and TRBJ1-5, with unresolved D. The germline V gene has CDR1 MNHEY and CDR2 SMNVEV (reference sequence). CDR3 length: 16 amino acids. Trimming took off 7 bases at V and 3 bases at J, with 19 bases between the two ends. CDR3 amino acids: CASKGLIGGDNQPQHF. The CDR3 DNA follows: TGTGCCAGCAAAGGCTTAATCGGAGGTGACAATCAGCCCCAGCATTTT.

The table lists this clone with a count of one. The rearrangement uses TRBV12-3 or TRBV12-4 and TRBJ2-7; D may be TRBD1 (6 bases). V was trimmed by 10 bases and J by 1 base, leaving 14 bases between them. This CDR3 contains 13 residues. The CDR3 coding sequence is TGTGCCAACAAGCCAGGGGATTCCTACGAGCAGTACTTC. Protein sequence: CANKPGDSYEQYF.

The CDR3 nucleotides are TGTGCCAGTAGTATGGTCGGGAAGGGGGCCCTAGACACTGAAGCTTTCTTT. The encoded protein is CASSMVGKGALDTEAFF. V is TRBV19 and J is TRBJ1-1, with 7 bases identical to TRBD1. This CDR3 comprises 17 residues. Trimming removed 3 bases from V and 3 bases from J; junction bases left unmatched: 13. Germline CDR1 is LNHDA and CDR2 is SQIVND (reference sequence).

This rearrangement joins TRBV4-3 to TRBJ2-7; either TRBD1 or TRBD2 may supply D (5 bases each). This CDR3 is built from 14 residues. V was pared by 0 bases and J by 3 bases, with 9 bases between. Germline assignment: CDR1 LGHNA and CDR2 YSLEER. DNA for the CDR3: TGCGCCAGCAGCCAAGAGCCAGGGAGCTACGAGCAGTACTTC. Translated: CASSQEPGSYEQYF.

The chain uses TRBV6-5 and TRBJ1-4; 8 bases match TRBD1. The CDR3 is 13 residues long. Trimming cost V 6 bases and J 8 bases; bases outside gene matches: 5. Germline V lookup: CDR1 MNHEY, CDR2 SVGAGI. CDR3 bases: TGTGCCAGCAGGACAGGGGCGCTAGAAAAACTGTTTTTT. Translating it yields CASRTGALEKLFF.

The CDR3 reads CASSGGQGVAGELFF. The CDR3 bases are TGTGCCAGCAGCGGCGGACAGGGGGTTGCCGGGGAGCTGTTTTTT. The chain links TRBV9 to TRBJ2-2; 10 bases align to TRBD1. The trim removed 3 bases at V and 6 bases at J, leaving 5 bases unmatched. CDR1 and CDR2 from the germline V gene are SGDLS and YYNGEE. The CDR3 is made up of 15 amino acids.

This clone was recorded once. The gene calls are TRBV7-8 and TRBJ1-1, with a tentative D call TRBD1 (6 bases). V was shortened by 10 bases and J by 2 bases, with 17 bases between the two germline ends. CDR1 and CDR2 (germline): SGHVS, FQNEAQ. The CDR3 consists of 14 residues. CDR3 sequence reads: CAIFATGVNTEAFF. The CDR3 DNA is TGTGCCATCTTCGCGACAGGCGTCAACACTGAAGCTTTCTTT.

The chain links TRBV30 to TRBJ1-4; the match to TRBD1 covers 9 bases. This CDR3 comprises 15 residues. V lost 4 bases to trimming and J lost 7 bases; unmatched junction nucleotides: 10. Per the germline V gene, CDR1 is GTSNPN and CDR2 is SVGIG (reference sequence). The CDR3 DNA reads as TGTGCCTGGACCGGGCTGACAGGGGGATCTGAAAAACTGTTTTTT. This translates into CAWTGLTGGSEKLFF.